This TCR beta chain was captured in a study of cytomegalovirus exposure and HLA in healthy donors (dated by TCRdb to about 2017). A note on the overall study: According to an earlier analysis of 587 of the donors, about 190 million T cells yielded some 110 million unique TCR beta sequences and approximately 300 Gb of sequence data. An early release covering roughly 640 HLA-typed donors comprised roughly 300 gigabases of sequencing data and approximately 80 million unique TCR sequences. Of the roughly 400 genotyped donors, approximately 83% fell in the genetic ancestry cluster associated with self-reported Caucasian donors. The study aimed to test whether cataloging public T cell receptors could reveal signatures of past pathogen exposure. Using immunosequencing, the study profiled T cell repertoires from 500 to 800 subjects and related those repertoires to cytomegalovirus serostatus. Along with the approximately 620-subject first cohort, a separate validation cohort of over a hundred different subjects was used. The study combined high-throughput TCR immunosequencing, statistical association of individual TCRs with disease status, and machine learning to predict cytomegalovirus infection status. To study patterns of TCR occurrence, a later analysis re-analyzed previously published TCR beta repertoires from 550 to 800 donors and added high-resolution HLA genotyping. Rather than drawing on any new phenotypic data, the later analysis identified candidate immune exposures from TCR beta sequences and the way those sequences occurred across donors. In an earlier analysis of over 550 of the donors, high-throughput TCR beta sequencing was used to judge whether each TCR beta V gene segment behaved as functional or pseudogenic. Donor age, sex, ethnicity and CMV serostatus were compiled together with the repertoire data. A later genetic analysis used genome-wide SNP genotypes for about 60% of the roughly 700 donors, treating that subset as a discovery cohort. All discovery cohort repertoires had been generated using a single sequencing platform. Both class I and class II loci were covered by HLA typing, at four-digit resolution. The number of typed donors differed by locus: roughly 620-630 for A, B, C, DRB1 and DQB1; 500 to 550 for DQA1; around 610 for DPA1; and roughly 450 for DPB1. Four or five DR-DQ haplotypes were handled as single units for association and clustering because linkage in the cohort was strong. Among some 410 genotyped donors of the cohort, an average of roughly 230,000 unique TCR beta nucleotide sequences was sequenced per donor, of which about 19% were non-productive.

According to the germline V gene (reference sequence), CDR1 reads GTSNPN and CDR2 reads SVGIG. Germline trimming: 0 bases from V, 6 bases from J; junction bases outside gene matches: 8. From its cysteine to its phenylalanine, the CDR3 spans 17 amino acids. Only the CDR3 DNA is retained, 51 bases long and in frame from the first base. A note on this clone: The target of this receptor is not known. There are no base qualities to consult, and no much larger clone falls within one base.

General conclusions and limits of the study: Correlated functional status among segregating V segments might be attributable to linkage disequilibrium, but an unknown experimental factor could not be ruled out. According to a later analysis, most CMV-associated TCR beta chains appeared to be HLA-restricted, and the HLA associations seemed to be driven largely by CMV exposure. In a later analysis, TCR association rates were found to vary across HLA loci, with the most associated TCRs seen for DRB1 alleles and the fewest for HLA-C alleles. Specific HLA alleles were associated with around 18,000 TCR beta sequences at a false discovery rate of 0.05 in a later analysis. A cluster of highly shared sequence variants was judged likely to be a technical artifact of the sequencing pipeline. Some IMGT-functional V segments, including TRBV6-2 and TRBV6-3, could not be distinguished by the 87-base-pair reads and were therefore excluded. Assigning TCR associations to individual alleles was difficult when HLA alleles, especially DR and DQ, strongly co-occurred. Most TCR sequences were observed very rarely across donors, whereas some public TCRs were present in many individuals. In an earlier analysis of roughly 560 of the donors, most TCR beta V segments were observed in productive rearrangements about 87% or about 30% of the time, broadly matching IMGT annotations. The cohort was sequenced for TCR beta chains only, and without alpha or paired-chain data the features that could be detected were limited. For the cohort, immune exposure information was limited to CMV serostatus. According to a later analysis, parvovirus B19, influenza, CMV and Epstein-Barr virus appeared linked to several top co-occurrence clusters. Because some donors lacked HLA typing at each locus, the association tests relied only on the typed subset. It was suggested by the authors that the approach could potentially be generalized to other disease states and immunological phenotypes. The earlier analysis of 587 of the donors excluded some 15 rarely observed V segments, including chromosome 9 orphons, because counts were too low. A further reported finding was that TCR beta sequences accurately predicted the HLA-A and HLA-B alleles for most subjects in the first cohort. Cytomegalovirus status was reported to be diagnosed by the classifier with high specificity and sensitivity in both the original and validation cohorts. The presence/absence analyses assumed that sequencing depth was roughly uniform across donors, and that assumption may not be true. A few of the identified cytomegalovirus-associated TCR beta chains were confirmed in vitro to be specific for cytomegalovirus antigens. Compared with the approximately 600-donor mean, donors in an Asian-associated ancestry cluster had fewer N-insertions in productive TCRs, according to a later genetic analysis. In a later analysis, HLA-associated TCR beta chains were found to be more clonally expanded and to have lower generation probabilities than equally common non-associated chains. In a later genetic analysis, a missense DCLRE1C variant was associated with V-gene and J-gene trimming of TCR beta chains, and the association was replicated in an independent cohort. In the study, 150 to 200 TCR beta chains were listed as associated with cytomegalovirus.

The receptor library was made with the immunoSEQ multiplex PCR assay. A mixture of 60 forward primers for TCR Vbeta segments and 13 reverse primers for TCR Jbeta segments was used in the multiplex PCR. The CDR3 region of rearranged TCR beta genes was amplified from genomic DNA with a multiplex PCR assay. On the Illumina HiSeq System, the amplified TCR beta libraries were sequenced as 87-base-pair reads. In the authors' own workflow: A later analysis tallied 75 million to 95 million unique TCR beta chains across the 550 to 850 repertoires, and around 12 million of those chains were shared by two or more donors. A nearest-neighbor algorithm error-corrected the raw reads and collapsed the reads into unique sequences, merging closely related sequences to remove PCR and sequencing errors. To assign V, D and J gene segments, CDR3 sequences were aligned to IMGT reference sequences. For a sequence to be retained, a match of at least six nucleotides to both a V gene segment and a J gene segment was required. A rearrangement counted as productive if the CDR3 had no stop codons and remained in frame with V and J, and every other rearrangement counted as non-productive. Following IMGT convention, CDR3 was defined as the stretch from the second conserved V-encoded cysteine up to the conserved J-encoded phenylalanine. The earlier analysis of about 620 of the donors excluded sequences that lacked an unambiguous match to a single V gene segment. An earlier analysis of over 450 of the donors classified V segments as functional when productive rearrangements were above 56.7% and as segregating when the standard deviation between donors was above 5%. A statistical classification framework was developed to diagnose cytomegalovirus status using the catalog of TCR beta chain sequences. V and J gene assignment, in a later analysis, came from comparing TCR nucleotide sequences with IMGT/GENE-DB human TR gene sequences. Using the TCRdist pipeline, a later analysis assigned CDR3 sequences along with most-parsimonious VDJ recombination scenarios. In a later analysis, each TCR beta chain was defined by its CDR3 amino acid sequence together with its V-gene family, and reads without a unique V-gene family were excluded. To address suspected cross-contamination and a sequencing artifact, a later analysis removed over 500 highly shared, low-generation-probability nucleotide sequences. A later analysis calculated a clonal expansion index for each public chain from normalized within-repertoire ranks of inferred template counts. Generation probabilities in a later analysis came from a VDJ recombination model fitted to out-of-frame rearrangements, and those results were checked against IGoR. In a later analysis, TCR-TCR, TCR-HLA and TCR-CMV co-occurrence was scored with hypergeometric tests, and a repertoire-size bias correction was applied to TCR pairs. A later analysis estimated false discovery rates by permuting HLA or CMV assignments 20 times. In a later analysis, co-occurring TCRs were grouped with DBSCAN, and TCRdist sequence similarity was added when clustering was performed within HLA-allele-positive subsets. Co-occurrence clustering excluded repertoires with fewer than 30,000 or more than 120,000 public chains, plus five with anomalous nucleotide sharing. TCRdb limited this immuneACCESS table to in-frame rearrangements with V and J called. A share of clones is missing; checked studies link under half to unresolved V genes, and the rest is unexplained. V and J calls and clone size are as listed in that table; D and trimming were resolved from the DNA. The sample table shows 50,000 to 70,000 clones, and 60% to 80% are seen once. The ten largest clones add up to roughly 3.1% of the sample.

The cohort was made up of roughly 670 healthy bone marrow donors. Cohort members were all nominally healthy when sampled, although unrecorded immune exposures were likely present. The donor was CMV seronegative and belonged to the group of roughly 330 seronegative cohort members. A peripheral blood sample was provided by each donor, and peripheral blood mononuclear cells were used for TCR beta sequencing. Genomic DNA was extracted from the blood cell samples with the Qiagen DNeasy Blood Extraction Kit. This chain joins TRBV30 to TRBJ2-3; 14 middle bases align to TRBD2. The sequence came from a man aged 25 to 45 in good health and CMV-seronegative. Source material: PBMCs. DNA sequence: TGTGCCTGGAGTGTACGGACTAGCGGGGGGCGGGGGGATACGCAGTATTTT. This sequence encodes CAWSVRTSGGRGDTQYF.